The clone carrying this T cell receptor beta chain showed up many times. The target antigen is unknown. The sample is drawn from a study of beta chain bispecific antibodies for T cell cancers. Overall study: HPB-ALL carried surface TRBV5-5, while Jurkat carried TRBV12-3. Study findings and constraints: Normal T cells contributed less of the targeted TRBV signal than the leukemia cells did.

T cells were expanded from blood mononuclear cells for approximately 3 days with anti-CD3 OKT3 or CD3/CD28 beads. Bispecific antibody was added to 5 x 10^4 normal T cells and 5 x 10^4 target cells. Clonotype quantities came from unique molecular identifier barcode counts. From the 5' RACE reads, TCRdb called clonotypes with MiXCR, one entry per CDR3 protein. The sample shows about 15,000 distinct CDR3 sequences, less than 2.5% of them seen only once. CDR1 LGHDT and CDR2 YNNKEL come from the germline V gene (reference sequence). The junction had 14 bases not matched to a gene; V was cut back by 4 bases and J by 6 bases. CDR3 length: 16 amino acids.

The J gene is TRBJ1-2, the V gene TRBV3-1; 7 bases map to TRBD1. Sequences were obtained from healthy donor T cells cultured with leukemia cells. This clonotype was sampled from a human donor in good health. Some clones in this sample may be carry-over from other donors' samples. CDR3 coding DNA: TGTGCCAGCAGCCCAACGGGTGGAGGGGGCGAGGATGGCTACACCTTC. Amino acid sequence: CASSPTGGGGEDGYTF. The variable domain in full, with the rest retrieved from reference TRBV3-1 and TRBJ1-2, is DTAVSQTPKYLVTQMGNDKSIKCEQNLGHDTMYWYKQDSKKFLKIMFSYNNKELIINETVPNRFSPKSPDKAHLNLHINSLELGDSAVYFCASSPTGGGGEDGYTFGSGTRLTVV.